The 24 T cell receptor beta chains listed next were all sequenced from one sample in a study of CXCR3-negative and CXCR3-positive naive CD8 T cells (dated by TCRdb to about 2019). Overall study results and their limits: Compared with CXCR3-negative naive cells, CXCR3-positive naive cells had TRB CDR3s with higher hydrophobicity (lower Kidera factor 4), lower energy, and higher strength and volume indices.

No cognate antigen is known for these TCRs. The instrument given in TCRdb is NextSeq 550. The Human TCR Profiling Kit (MiLaboratory) was used to prepare UMI-labeled 5' RACE TRB cDNA libraries. TCRdb reprocessed the reads and assigns one entry to each CDR3 protein sequence, leaving out DNA. The record for this sample contains approximately 89,000 distinct CDR3 sequences. The ten largest make up approximately 0.5% of the sample. The source material was naive CXCR3+ CD8+ T cells from blood. According to the study, the label for this sample's cell subset or site signals: CD45RO-CCR7+CD27+CD95- naive CD8+ T cells expressing CXCR3 (TNR3+). The origin of the receptors is a human donor in good health. Some clones in this sample may be carry-over from other donors' samples.

The chain has TRBV7-6 and TRBJ2-1; TCRdb selects TRBD1, and the lack of DNA leaves this call unchecked. Germline assignment: CDR1 SGHVS and CDR2 FNYEAQ. The CDR3 has 18 residues. CDR3 protein: CTSSHVLHRGSSYNEQFF.

J is TRBJ1-6 and V is TRBV28; TCRdb selects TRBD1, and the lack of DNA leaves this call unchecked. The CDR3 spans 14 residues. From germline, CDR1 is MDHEN and CDR2 SYDVKM. The CDR3 loop reads CASSYDRVASPLHF. The full variable domain, rest sourced from reference TRBV28 and TRBJ1-6, is DVKVTQSSRYLVKRTGEKVFLECVQDMDHENMFWYRQDPGLGLRLIYFSYDVKMKEKGDIPEGYSVSREKKERFSLILESASTNQTSMYLCASSYDRVASPLHFGNGTRLTVT.

The chain joins TRBV28 to TRBJ2-5; TCRdb returns TRBD1, unconfirmable since there is no DNA. This CDR3 contains 15 residues. CDR1 is MDHEN, CDR2 SYDVKM, per germline. CDR3 loop: CASSLYQGAQETQYF.

The chain has TRBV7-3 and TRBJ2-5; without DNA, the TCRdb call of TRBD1 cannot be checked. The CDR3 consists of 13 residues. CDR1 is SGHTA and CDR2 is FQGTGA in the germline V gene. The CDR3 sequence is CASSSGPQETQYF.

The V and J genes are TRBV7-6 and TRBJ2-3; TCRdb returns TRBD1, unconfirmable since there is no DNA. CDR3 length: 16 amino acids. Germline CDR1 reads SGHVS; CDR2 reads FNYEAQ. The CDR3: CASAPGRGLSTDTQYF.

CDR3 region: CASSLSVESYNEQFF. V and J are TRBV7-3 and TRBJ2-1. The length of the CDR3 is 15 residues. Germline loops: CDR1 SGHTA, CDR2 FQGTGA.

The chain links TRBV10-3 to TRBJ1-5; the D call of TRBD1 rests on TCRdb alone, since no DNA is present to check it. Germline CDR1 is ENHRY and CDR2 is SYGVKD. CDR3 length equals 16 residues. The CDR3 region is CAIAEARTGANQPQHF.

CDR3 region: CASSIGGSSYEQYF. The chain carries TRBV5-6 and TRBJ2-7; checking the TCRdb D call of TRBD1 is not possible without DNA. This CDR3 has 14 amino acids. Germline values: CDR1 SGHDT, CDR2 YYEEEE.

The chain combines TRBV5-1 with TRBJ2-6; no DNA is available, so the TRBD1 call from TCRdb remains unchecked. This CDR3 comprises 17 residues. Per germline, CDR1 SGHRS and CDR2 YFSETQ. CDR3 sequence: CASSVGQGGSGANVLTF.

The chain is built from TRBV3-1 and TRBJ2-7; as DNA is missing, the TRBD1 call by TCRdb cannot be tested. In germline, CDR1 is LGHDT, CDR2 YNNKEL (reference sequence). The CDR3 has 16 residues. The CDR3 reads CASSPRGTGPFYEQYF.

V and J are TRBV12-3 or TRBV12-4 and TRBJ2-1. CDR3 size: 12 residues. The CDR3 sequence: CASSLSVDEQFF.

The rearrangement links TRBV4-1 to TRBJ2-5; without DNA, the TCRdb call of TRBD2 cannot be checked. This CDR3 has 17 residues. CDR1 is MGHRA, CDR2 YSYEKL, per germline. The CDR3 loop reads CASSLGTSGITQETQYF.

The chain combines TRBV15 with TRBJ2-7. The germline V gene encodes CDR1 LNHNV and CDR2 YYDKDF (reference sequence). The CDR3 extends over 16 amino acids. The chain's CDR3 is CATSGLLGVKGYEQYF.

The rearrangement joins TRBV28 to TRBJ1-4. Germline assignment: CDR1 MDHEN and CDR2 SYDVKM. The CDR3 extends over 11 amino acids. The CDR3 protein is CASSLSRKLFF.

The chain couples TRBV5-5 to TRBJ2-1. The CDR3 has 13 residues. Germline-derived CDR1 and CDR2 are SGHKS and YYEKEE (reference sequence). CDR3: CASSLTSYNEQFF. Filled out from reference TRBV5-5 and TRBJ2-1, the complete variable domain reads DAGVTQSPTHLIKTRGQQVTLRCSPISGHKSVSWYQQVLGQGPQFIFQYYEKEERGRGNFPDRFSARQFPNYSSELNVNALLLGDSALYLCASSLTSYNEQFFGPGTRLTVL.

The chain joins TRBV4-1 to TRBJ1-1; TCRdb returns TRBD1, unconfirmable since there is no DNA. This CDR3 has 15 amino acids. Per the germline V gene, CDR1 is MGHRA and CDR2 is YSYEKL. The CDR3 sequence: CASSQNRGGGTEAFF.

V gene TRBV7-8 combines with J gene TRBJ1-5. The CDR3 length is 13 residues. CDR1 SGHVS and CDR2 FQNEAQ come from the germline V gene. CDR3 sequence: CASSLGENQPQHF.

The CDR3 sequence: CASSPFDRRESTIYF. This rearrangement joins TRBV5-1 to TRBJ1-3. From germline, CDR1 is SGHRS and CDR2 YFSETQ. The CDR3 length is 15 residues.

The J gene is TRBJ2-1, the V gene TRBV7-2; TCRdb's assignment of TRBD2 cannot be checked, as there is no DNA. Germline V lookup: CDR1 SGHTA, CDR2 FQGNSA. The CDR3 has 16 amino acids. The CDR3 here is CASSTGTTALVEEQFF.

This chain connects TRBV28 to TRBJ2-7. This CDR3 is built from 12 residues. Germline lookup yields CDR1 MDHEN and CDR2 SYDVKM. CDR3: CASSLYTYEQYF.

V gene TRBV5-1 combines with J gene TRBJ2-1; the TCRdb D gene call, TRBD1, has no DNA to confirm it. The germline V gene has CDR1 SGHRS and CDR2 YFSETQ. This CDR3 region has 14 residues. This chain's CDR3 is CASTGSWAYNEQFF.

This chain connects TRBV4-3 to TRBJ2-1. The CDR3 is 13 amino acids. Germline V gives CDR1 LGHNA, CDR2 YSLEER. This chain's CDR3 is CASSREIYNEQFF.

The chain links TRBV27 to TRBJ2-7; TCRdb names TRBD2, which stays unverified in the absence of DNA. This CDR3 is built from 14 residues. CDR1 MNHEY and CDR2 SMNVEV come from the germline V gene (reference sequence). CDR3 in amino acids: CASSGGGLPYEQYF.

The genes are TRBV5-1 and TRBJ1-1; TCRdb's D call, TRBD1, is unchecked because there is no DNA. Germline loops: CDR1 SGHRS, CDR2 YFSETQ. CDR3 length: 17 residues. This CDR3 is CASSLENPGDRNTEAFF.